Given below is one T cell receptor (beta chain) in context. V dropped 7 bases and J dropped 6; count of bases not matched to a gene: 3. The germline gives CDR1 ENHRY, CDR2 SYGVKD. The length of the CDR3 is 12 residues. Recovery among Cohort 3 donors was established by two negative PCRs, clearance, or symptom resolution. These data belong to a study of blood T cell repertoires in COVID-19. Assay: immunoSEQ multiplex PCR; the TCRdb copy retains only in-frame clones and omits some. The sample lists 220,000 or so clones, approximately 80% seen once, with about 3.4% in the top ten. The receptor's source is a woman in her sixties or seventies who had recovered from COVID-19. The material sequenced was PBMCs or T cells enriched from blood (not recorded which). The chain recombines TRBV10-3 with TRBJ2-1; 7 nucleotides align to TRBD1. CDR3 region: CAITGDSNEQFF. In DNA form, the CDR3 reads TGTGCCATCACTGGGGACAGCAATGAGCAGTTCTTC.